These 3 T cell receptor beta chains came from one sample sequenced in a study of T cells after yellow fever vaccination. A single record per CDR3 protein comes from TCRdb applying MiXCR to the 5' RACE reads. The data contain 200,000 to 300,000 distinct CDR3 sequences, roughly 13% of them singletons. Specimen: CD4+ T cells sorted from PBMCs, collected 45 days after the yellow fever booster vaccination. The origin of the receptors is a man aged 25-45 years who received the YFV17D yellow fever vaccine.

The chain links TRBV5-1 to TRBJ2-1, with D unresolved. Trimming removed 4 bases at V and 6 bases at J, with 20 bases between. CDR3 length equals 16 residues. Germline values: CDR1 SGHRS, CDR2 YFSETQ. The CDR3: CASSPRLAAVTNEQFF. The CDR3 region has the DNA TGCGCCAGCAGCCCCAGACTGGCGGCGGTTACCAATGAGCAGTTCTTC.

The chain employs TRBV4-3 and TRBJ2-4, with D unclear. This CDR3 has 12 amino acids. The germline gives CDR1 LGHNA, CDR2 YSLEER. The ends were cut back, 0 bases at V and 8 bases at J, with 5 bases in the middle. The CDR3 sequence: CASSQEKHIQYF. CDR3 nucleotides: TGCGCCAGCAGCCAAGAAAAGCACATTCAGTACTTC.

To note about this clonotype: This may stem from a read error, because a much larger clone lies one nucleotide away. V usage is TRBV21-1 and J usage is TRBJ2-1. TRBV21-1 is tagged as a pseudogene. CDR3 length: 13 residues. The CDR3 bases are TGTGCCATCAGGGAGCTCCTCGGGAATGAGCAGTTCTTC. As protein: CAIRELLGNEQFF.